One sample yielded the 29 T cell receptor beta chains listed below, sequenced in a study of blood T cell repertoires in COVID-19. Repertoires were generated with immunoSEQ multiplex PCR, while TCRdb's copy carries only in-frame clones and drops some. The data hold 150,000 to 200,000 clones, with roughly 80% observed a single time. The sequenced material came from peripheral blood. These receptors were obtained from a woman in her thirties with acute or convalescent COVID-19.

This chain connects TRBV6-1 to TRBJ1-2, with 8 bases fitting TRBD1. Germline V lookup: CDR1 MNHNS, CDR2 SASEGT. The CDR3 is made up of 14 amino acids. V lost 1 base and J lost 5; bases outside the gene matches: 3. This chain's CDR3 is CASSEGTGRYGYTF. CDR3 DNA sequence: TGTGCCAGCAGTGAAGGGACAGGGAGGTATGGCTACACCTTC.

This clone has just a few counts. The chain joins TRBV29-1 to TRBJ1-3; the D is unclear. The V gene lost 6 bases and the J gene lost 2 bases, with 11 bases spanning the gap. The CDR3 runs to 13 residues. Germline CDR1 SQVTM, CDR2 ANQGSEA. The CDR3 spells CSVSPGTGNTIYF. DNA for the CDR3: TGCAGCGTGAGCCCAGGAACTGGAAACACCATATATTTT.

The chain employs TRBV19 and TRBJ2-1, with 12 bases identical to TRBD1. Trimming removed 6 bases from V and 8 bases from J; junction bases left unmatched: 5. Germline values: CDR1 LNHDA, CDR2 SQIVND (reference sequence). The CDR3 is made up of 14 amino acids. The CDR3 loop is CASRPGQGAYEQFF. For the CDR3, the DNA is TGTGCCAGTAGACCGGGACAGGGGGCCTATGAGCAGTTCTTC.

Written as DNA, the CDR3 is TGTGCCAGCAGCCCCGTTCTGGCGGGAAACTACAATGAGCAGTTCTTC. Its translation: CASSPVLAGNYNEQFF. The chain carries TRBV7-8 and TRBJ2-1, with TRBD2 as a possible D gene (6 bases). The CDR3 sequence is 16 residues long. V gave up 5 bases and J gave up 3 bases, with 17 bases separating them. Germline-derived CDR1 and CDR2 are SGHVS and FQNEAQ.

This chain links TRBV30 with TRBJ1-2; no firm D call. The CDR3 is 11 amino acids. CDR1 and CDR2 from the germline V gene are GTSNPN and SVGIG (reference sequence). The germline V and J ends were trimmed by 2 bases and 3 bases, with 4 bases remaining between them. The CDR3 is CAWSRDYGYTF. The CDR3 nucleotides are TGTGCCTGGAGTCGGGACTATGGCTACACCTTC.

In its sample, this clone was seen a few times. V usage is TRBV6-5 and J usage is TRBJ1-2, with D hard to call. V was shortened by 8 bases and J by 5 bases, with 15 bases between the two germline ends. Germline values: CDR1 MNHEY, CDR2 SVGAGI. The CDR3 spans 13 residues. The chain's CDR3 is CASVSALGYGYTF. The CDR3 DNA is TGTGCCAGCGTCTCCGCCCTAGGTTATGGCTACACCTTC.

CDR3: CASSLTTVSSYEQYF. The DNA of the CDR3 is TGTGCCAGCAGTTTAACGACAGTTAGCTCCTACGAGCAGTACTTC. V is TRBV28 and J is TRBJ2-7; TRBD1 might be the D (5 bases). Between the trimmed V and J ends, which lost 2 bases and 0 bases, there was a span of 11 bases. Germline V CDR1 and CDR2: MDHEN, SYDVKM. This CDR3 comprises 15 residues. The full variable domain, in which reference TRBV28 and TRBJ2-7 provide the parts outside the CDR3, is DVKVTQSSRYLVKRTGEKVFLECVQDMDHENMFWYRQDPGLGLRLIYFSYDVKMKEKGDIPEGYSVSREKKERFSLILESASTNQTSMYLCASSLTTVSSYEQYFGPGTRLTVT.

CDR3 DNA sequence: TGTGCCAGCAGCGTAGGGTCAGGGGACACCGGGGAGCTGTTTTTT. It is translated as CASSVGSGDTGELFF. The J gene is TRBJ2-2, the V gene TRBV9, with D possibly matching TRBD1 (6 bases). V lost 0 bases to trimming and J lost 3 bases, with 9 bases between them. From germline, CDR1 is SGDLS and CDR2 YYNGEE. This CDR3 contains 15 residues.

This chain connects TRBV13 to TRBJ2-5, with 11 bases identical to TRBD2. Germline CDR1 and CDR2: PRHDT and FYEKMQ (reference sequence). There are 16 residues in the CDR3. V shed 2 bases, J shed 3 bases, and the junction held 5 bases outside the gene matches. CDR3 sequence: CASSLSLAGGEETQYF. The DNA for the CDR3 is TGTGCCAGCAGCTTATCCCTAGCGGGAGGAGAAGAGACCCAGTACTTC. Together with reference TRBV13 and TRBJ2-5, the CDR3 gives the full variable domain: AAGVIQSPRHLIKEKRETATLKCYPIPRHDTVYWYQQGPGQDPQFLISFYEKMQSDKGSIPDRFSAQQFSDYHSELNMSSLELGDSALYFCASSLSLAGGEETQYFGPGTRLLVL.

This clone was counted a few times. This chain joins TRBV28 and TRBJ1-5; TRBD1 matches at 9 bases. Germline loops: CDR1 MDHEN, CDR2 SYDVKM. There are 16 residues in the CDR3. V shed 3 bases and J 7 bases; nucleotides not matched to a gene: 10. The CDR3 reads CASSFRDRATGQPQHF. CDR3 DNA: TGTGCCAGCAGTTTTCGGGACAGGGCCACGGGGCAGCCCCAGCATTTT.

The genes are TRBV5-1 and TRBJ2-7, with D possibly being TRBD1 (5 bases). The CDR3 consists of 13 residues. Germline CDR1 is SGHRS and CDR2 is YFSETQ. Deletions cut 3 bases from V and 3 bases from J, with 10 bases between. CDR3 protein: CASSSLGVYEQYF. Written as DNA, the CDR3 is TGCGCCAGCAGCTCGCTAGGGGTCTACGAGCAGTACTTC.

The chain recombines TRBV5-5 with TRBJ2-4; D is perhaps TRBD2 (6 bases). Germline-derived CDR1 and CDR2 are SGHKS and YYEKEE (reference sequence). The ends were cut back, 0 bases at V and 0 bases at J, with 10 bases in the middle. CDR3 length: 16 amino acids. CDR3 sequence (DNA): TGTGCCAGCAGCTTGGTGGAGGGGCTAGCCAAAAACATTCAGTACTTC. It yields the protein CASSLVEGLAKNIQYF.

This chain joins TRBV28 and TRBJ1-1; possibly TRBD1 for D (5 bases). The CDR3 spans 16 residues. Germline-derived CDR1 and CDR2 are MDHEN and SYDVKM. V was cut by 1 base and J by 1 base, with 13 bases left in between. As DNA, the CDR3 is TGTGCCAGCAGTTTATCCAGTGACAGTTCGAACACTGAAGCTTTCTTT. This sequence encodes CASSLSSDSSNTEAFF.

This chain joins TRBV25-1 and TRBJ1-2; no clear D gene. The germline CDR1 and CDR2 sequences are MGHDK and SYGVNS. This CDR3 spans 13 amino acids. CDR3 sequence (DNA): TGTGCGGTGAAGGGAGGGAGTCTAGATGGCTACACCTTC. The encoded protein is CAVKGGSLDGYTF.

The rearrangement uses TRBV27 and TRBJ2-2; D not resolved. This CDR3 comprises 15 residues. Germline CDR1 and CDR2: MNHEY and SMNVEV (reference sequence). Deletions cut 3 bases from V and 0 bases from J, with 8 bases between. Here the CDR3 reads CASSLVLANTGELFF. The CDR3 DNA reads TGTGCCAGCAGTTTGGTTCTAGCGAACACCGGGGAGCTGTTTTTT.

For the CDR3, the DNA is TGCGCCAGCAGCCCTGCAGGGTCCACTAATGAAAAACTGTTTTTT. Its translation: CASSPAGSTNEKLFF. The V gene is TRBV5-1, the J gene TRBJ1-4, with D tentatively TRBD1 (5 bases). This CDR3 is built from 15 residues. Trimming removed 4 bases at V and 2 bases at J, with 12 bases between. Germline V gives CDR1 SGHRS, CDR2 YFSETQ.

With regard to this clone: The sample holds other DNA sequences that translate to the same CDR3. The rearrangement uses TRBV15 and TRBJ2-7; 7 bases match TRBD2. J lost 2 bases, V lost 1 base, and 5 bases had no gene match. In germline, CDR1 is LNHNV, CDR2 YYDKDF (reference sequence). The CDR3 extends over 15 amino acids. DNA of the CDR3: TGTGCCACCAGCAGAGGCGGGGGTTCGGCCTACGAGCAGTACTTC. Its protein product is CATSRGGGSAYEQYF.

The J gene is TRBJ1-1, the V gene TRBV24-1; possible D gene TRBD1, 6 bases. The germline gives CDR1 KGHDR, CDR2 SFDVKD. CDR3 length: 14 residues. V was trimmed by 8 bases and J by 2 bases, leaving 14 bases between them. DNA for the CDR3: TGTGCCACCACCGGGGGGGCGGGTAACACTGAAGCTTTCTTT. Protein product: CATTGGAGNTEAFF.

This clone was counted at least ten times. The V call is TRBV27, the J call TRBJ1-6, with TRBD1 matching over 7 bases. This CDR3 is built from 14 residues. Germline V gives CDR1 MNHEY, CDR2 SMNVEV (reference sequence). Unmatched junction bases numbered 14, after V lost 5 bases and J lost 16 bases. This CDR3 reads CASSLETGRRPLHF. The CDR3 coding sequence is TGTGCCAGCAGTCTCGAGACAGGGAGAAGGCCTCTCCACTTT.

The genes are TRBV5-4 and TRBJ2-2; 7 bases are a match to TRBD1. This CDR3 has 15 amino acids. Trimming cost V 4 bases and J 4 bases; bases outside gene matches: 7. CDR1 is SGHNT and CDR2 is YYREEE in the germline V gene (reference sequence). The CDR3 DNA reads TGTGCCAGCAGCCCGAGGGGGCCTGGCACCGGGGAGCTGTTTTTT. Residues: CASSPRGPGTGELFF.

The chain joins TRBV25-1 to TRBJ2-1; 11 bases are shared with TRBD2. Germline values: CDR1 MGHDK, CDR2 SYGVNS. The CDR3 covers 15 residues. After removal of 6 bases from V and 1 base from J, the junction contained 2 bases not matched to a gene. Here the CDR3 reads CASRTSGVSYNEQFF. The CDR3 DNA follows: TGTGCCAGCAGGACTAGCGGGGTTTCCTACAATGAGCAGTTCTTC.

This sequence joins TRBV27 and TRBJ2-1; 7 bases agree with TRBD2. The CDR3 extends over 13 amino acids. V was clipped by 7 bases and J by 5 bases; unmatched bases: 5. Germline V gene sequence: CDR1 MNHEY, CDR2 SMNVEV (reference sequence). The CDR3 nucleotides are TGTGCCAGCATTAAGCGGGGTAACAATGAGCAGTTCTTC. This codes for CASIKRGNNEQFF.

The V call is TRBV7-8, the J call TRBJ1-4; tentatively, D is TRBD1 (5 bases). The V gene lost 4 bases and the J gene lost 8 bases, with 20 bases spanning the gap. Germline V gene lookup returns CDR1 SGHVS and CDR2 FQNEAQ. The CDR3 is made up of 16 amino acids. CDR3 sequence reads: CASSSTVGTLGEKLFF. The CDR3 DNA is TGTGCCAGCAGCTCTACCGTCGGGACTCTGGGGGAAAAACTGTTTTTT.

The chain carries TRBV7-2 and TRBJ1-3, with D unclear. CDR3 length: 13 residues. Trimming pared 3 bases from V and 3 bases from J, leaving 6 bases between. Germline-derived CDR1 and CDR2 are SGHTA and FQGNSA. The CDR3 here is CASSLFGGNTIYF. The CDR3 region has the DNA TGTGCCAGCAGCTTGTTCGGTGGAAACACCATATATTTT.

The CDR3 region has the DNA TGCGCCAGCAGTGAGAGGGGACTAGCGGGAGCCCACGAGCAGTACTTC. Its protein is CASSERGLAGAHEQYF. The chain uses TRBV10-1 and TRBJ2-7, with 14 positions matching TRBD2. Germline trimming cut 2 bases from V and 5 bases from J; bases unmatched to any gene: 5. The germline CDR1 and CDR2 sequences are WNHNN and SYGVQD (reference sequence). The CDR3 has 16 residues.

The V and J genes are TRBV6-1 and TRBJ2-1, with TRBD1 matching 8 bases. Trimming cost V 4 bases and J 7 bases; bases outside gene matches: 12. Germline V gene sequence: CDR1 MNHNS, CDR2 SASEGT. The CDR3 spans 16 residues. The CDR3, as DNA: TGTGCCAGCAGTGTCCGGGACAGGACCTTGGGGAATGAGCAGTTCTTC. Translation gives CASSVRDRTLGNEQFF.

The rearrangement uses TRBV10-3 and TRBJ2-7; perhaps TRBD2 as D (6 bases). The CDR3 has 12 amino acids. Germline loops: CDR1 ENHRY, CDR2 SYGVKD. V lost 7 bases, J lost 7 bases, and 14 bases lay in between. The CDR3 loop is CAITVQSGEQYF. CDR3 in DNA: TGTGCCATCACTGTGCAGAGCGGGGAGCAGTACTTC.

The rearrangement links TRBV5-1 to TRBJ1-2; a weak D match, TRBD1 (6 bases). The germline V and J ends were trimmed by 0 bases and 0 bases, with 15 bases remaining between them. Germline V CDR1 and CDR2: SGHRS, YFSETQ. The CDR3 runs 17 residues. The CDR3 protein is CASSLGLDSPANYGYTF. DNA for the CDR3: TGCGCCAGCAGCTTGGGTCTGGACAGCCCGGCTAACTATGGCTACACCTTC.

V and J are TRBV9 and TRBJ1-5, with a possible D match to TRBD1 (5 bases). Per the germline V gene, CDR1 is SGDLS and CDR2 is YYNGEE. Trimming stripped 3 bases from V and 0 bases from J, with 13 bases between. This CDR3 region has 16 residues. The CDR3 here is CASSGGGGNSNQPQHF. The CDR3, as DNA: TGTGCCAGCAGCGGGGGGGGAGGTAATAGCAATCAGCCCCAGCATTTT.